Listed here are 24 T cell receptor beta chains from one sample, sequenced in a study of shared clonotypes between healthy human individuals. Clones were sequenced by immunoSEQ multiplex PCR, and TCRdb holds only the in-frame ones, with some missing. Of about 960,000 clones listed, 60% to 85% are singletons. Sequenced: memory CD4+ T cells sorted from blood. Subset: CD45RA-negative fraction. The source is a man between 18 and 35 years old in good health.

The chain couples TRBV30 to TRBJ2-7; tentative D call: TRBD2 (7 bases). Trimming shortened V by 3 bases and J by 0 bases, and 12 bases separated the two germline ends. Germline assignment: CDR1 GTSNPN and CDR2 SVGIG (reference sequence). The CDR3 length is 14 residues. For the CDR3, the DNA is TGTGCCTGGAGGGGGAGGGGGAGCTCCTACGAGCAGTACTTC. Translating it yields CAWRGRGSSYEQYF.

This clone was seen a few times. CDR3 sequence: CAAGTSYEQYF. DNA for the CDR3: TGTGCCGCAGGGACCTCCTACGAGCAGTACTTC. The J gene is TRBJ2-7, the V gene TRBV7-9, with D perhaps assigned TRBD1 or TRBD2 (5 bases each). The V and J ends lost 11 bases and 0 bases respectively, with 8 bases between them. Germline V gene data show CDR1 as SEHNR and CDR2 as FQNEAQ (reference sequence). This CDR3 region has 11 residues.

This clone was observed a few times. The chain uses TRBV11-3 and TRBJ2-2; D gene uncertain. This CDR3 has 12 amino acids. Trimming cost V 0 bases and J 9 bases, with 5 bases left between them. CDR1 is SGHNT and CDR2 is YENEEA in the germline V gene. CDR3 amino acids: CASSLDGWELFF. DNA of the CDR3: TGTGCCAGCAGCTTAGATGGGTGGGAGCTGTTTTTT.

The J gene is TRBJ2-1, the V gene TRBV19, with 13 positions matching TRBD2. Germline CDR1 is LNHDA and CDR2 is SQIVND (reference sequence). V shed 9 bases and J 6 bases; nucleotides not matched to a gene: 2. CDR3 length: 13 residues. CDR3 loop: CARTSGGCNEQFF. DNA for the CDR3: TGTGCCAGGACTAGCGGGGGGTGCAATGAGCAGTTCTTC.

This clone has more than one count but fewer than ten. The V gene is TRBV19, the J gene TRBJ2-2; D perhaps matches TRBD2 (5 bases). This CDR3 contains 15 residues. Deletions cut 6 bases from V and 1 base from J, with 12 bases between. Per germline, CDR1 LNHDA and CDR2 SQIVND (reference sequence). The CDR3, as DNA: TGTGCCAGTAGAGGATCGGGGAAGAACACCGGGGAGCTGTTTTTT. Protein: CASRGSGKNTGELFF.

This clone was counted a few times. The chain joins TRBV29-1 to TRBJ2-7; D is ambiguous. Germline lookup yields CDR1 SQVTM and CDR2 ANQGSEA. This CDR3 has 11 residues. V lost 4 bases and J lost 2, with 6 bases in between. The CDR3 is CSVGQAYEQYF. In DNA form, the CDR3 reads TGCAGCGTTGGCCAGGCCTACGAGCAGTACTTC.

The V call is TRBV10-3, the J call TRBJ2-3; D is undetermined. This CDR3 is 13 amino acids long. Trimming stripped 2 bases from V and 2 bases from J, with 5 bases between. Germline lookup yields CDR1 ENHRY and CDR2 SYGVKD. CDR3 DNA sequence: TGTGCCATCAGTGAGGGTCTCACAGATACGCAGTATTTT. Residues: CAISEGLTDTQYF.

In this sample, this clone turned up once. The rearrangement uses TRBV10-3 and TRBJ2-7; TRBD1 matches at 8 bases. This CDR3 region has 12 residues. The V and J ends lost 9 bases and 5 bases, in that order; junction bases with no gene match: 6. CDR1 and CDR2 (germline): ENHRY, SYGVKD. Written as DNA, the CDR3 is TGTGCCATAAGGACAGGGTCCAACGAGCAGTACTTC. Its translation: CAIRTGSNEQYF.

This chain links TRBV12-5 with TRBJ1-3; no definite D call. With 1 base removed from V and 0 bases from J, the gap between germline ends came to 7 bases. The CDR3 sequence is 15 residues long. CDR1 and CDR2 from the germline V gene are LGHNT and FRNRAP. CDR3 nucleotides: TGTGCTAGTGGTTTGGGACAAAGCTCTGGAAACACCATATATTTT. Translation: CASGLGQSSGNTIYF.

This chain joins TRBV5-6 and TRBJ2-3; TRBD2 matches at 8 bases. The CDR3 spans 17 residues. The V gene end was trimmed by 1 base and the J gene end by 2 bases; junction bases not matched to a gene: 9. CDR1 and CDR2 from the germline V gene are SGHDT and YYEEEE. The CDR3 region is CASSLYLAGLYTDTQYF. CDR3 nucleotide sequence: TGTGCCAGCAGCTTGTACCTAGCGGGCTTATACACAGATACGCAGTATTTT.

The chain is built from TRBV7-3 and TRBJ1-1; D uncertain. V shed 1 base and J shed 8 bases, with 14 bases lying between them. Germline loops: CDR1 SGHTA, CDR2 FQGTGA. The CDR3 has 14 amino acids. The CDR3 sequence is CASSLSPGSPEAFF. The CDR3 DNA follows: TGTGCCAGCAGCTTAAGTCCGGGGTCTCCGGAAGCTTTCTTT.

Concerning this clone: This sample also contains other DNA sequences that code for the same CDR3. V usage is TRBV2 and J usage is TRBJ2-5, with TRBD1 matching 11 bases. Germline lookup yields CDR1 SNHLY and CDR2 FYNNEI. J lost 2 bases, V lost 6 bases, and 2 bases had no gene match. This CDR3 has 14 amino acids. The CDR3 nucleotides read TGTGCCAGCAGCCGGGACAGGGGGCAAGAGACCCAGTACTTC. This gives the protein CASSRDRGQETQYF. The complete variable domain, with remaining parts taken from reference TRBV2 and TRBJ2-5, reads EPEVTQTPSHQVTQMGQEVILRCVPISNHLYFYWYRQILGQKVEFLVSFYNNEISEKSEIFDDQFSVERPDGSNFTLKIRSTKLEDSAMYFCASSRDRGQETQYFGPGTRLLVL.

The chain uses TRBV15 and TRBJ1-5; D is undetermined. The CDR3 sequence is 13 residues long. Between the trimmed V and J ends, which lost 0 bases and 6 bases, there was a span of 6 bases. The germline CDR1 and CDR2 sequences are LNHNV and YYDKDF (reference sequence). CDR3 region: CATSRDSGQPQHF. CDR3 DNA: TGTGCCACCAGCAGAGATAGCGGTCAGCCCCAGCATTTT.

This clone showed up many times. This sequence joins TRBV28 and TRBJ1-6; the D is unclear. In germline, CDR1 is MDHEN, CDR2 SYDVKM. V was trimmed by 7 bases and J by 7 bases, leaving 14 bases between them. The CDR3 has 14 amino acids. The CDR3 spells CASTLQLANSPLHF. The CDR3 DNA reads as TGTGCCAGCACCCTGCAATTGGCGAATTCACCCCTCCACTTT.

A note on this clone: A far larger clone differs by one base, so this is likely a read error. This sequence joins TRBV10-2 and TRBJ1-1, with a tentative D call TRBD1 (6 bases). Germline lookup yields CDR1 WSHSY and CDR2 SAAADI. The CDR3 is 16 residues long. CDR3 sequence: CAGSDGRGRGNTEAFF. The DNA for the CDR3 is TGCGCCGGCAGTGATGGTCGGGGGCGTGGGAACACTGAAGCTTTCTTT.

The chain combines TRBV5-1 with TRBJ1-4, with TRBD1 matching 7 bases. The CDR3 totals 15 residues. CDR1 SGHRS and CDR2 YFSETQ come from the germline V gene. J was trimmed by 8 bases and V by 4 bases; bases with no gene match: 11. The CDR3 nucleotides read TGCGCCAGCAGCGAGGGGACAGCCGTCAACGAAAAACTGTTTTTT. Translating it yields CASSEGTAVNEKLFF.

A word on this clone: At the DNA level, this CDR3 is encoded by other sequences in the same sample as well. The chain combines TRBV29-1 with TRBJ2-3; no reliable D call. This CDR3 has 12 residues. Trimming stripped 3 bases from V and 3 bases from J, with 7 bases between. Germline V CDR1 and CDR2: SQVTM, ANQGSEA. CDR3 sequence (DNA): TGCAGCGTTGATGCCGGGACAGATACGCAGTATTTT. It codes for CSVDAGTDTQYF.

V and J are TRBV6-5 and TRBJ2-7; tentatively, D is TRBD1 or TRBD2 (5 bases each). In germline, CDR1 is MNHEY, CDR2 SVGAGI. V shed 6 bases and J shed 2 bases, with 14 bases lying between them. The CDR3 extends over 14 amino acids. CDR3 in amino acids: CASRPGTPTYEQYF. The CDR3 coding sequence is TGTGCCAGCAGACCCGGGACGCCCACCTACGAGCAGTACTTC.

V is TRBV7-6 and J is TRBJ1-6; 10 bases fit TRBD1. The V gene's germline CDR1 is SGHVS and CDR2 FNYEAQ. The trim removed 4 bases at V and 10 bases at J, leaving 7 bases unmatched. CDR3 length: 15 residues. The CDR3 loop reads CASSSRTGGVSPLHF. The CDR3 bases are TGTGCCAGCAGCTCGCGGACAGGGGGGGTATCACCCCTCCACTTT.

This chain joins TRBV6-1 and TRBJ2-5; maybe TRBD2 (6 bases). The CDR3 has 13 amino acids. The ends were cut back, 8 bases at V and 2 bases at J, with 12 bases in the middle. Germline lookup yields CDR1 MNHNS and CDR2 SASEGT. DNA of the CDR3: TGTGCCAGCTCTTCCGGGAGTCAAGAGACCCAGTACTTC. This translates into CASSSGSQETQYF.

This chain connects TRBV5-4 to TRBJ2-5; D not certain. V was clipped by 4 bases and J by 5 bases, with 15 bases between them. CDR1 is SGHNT, CDR2 YYREEE, per germline (reference sequence). CDR3 length equals 14 residues. CDR3 sequence reads: CASSASERAETQYF. The DNA for the CDR3 is TGTGCCAGCAGCGCGTCGGAGAGAGCGGAGACCCAGTACTTC.

Concerning this clone: Other DNA sequences in the same sample also yield this CDR3. The CDR3 region has the DNA TGCAGCGTTGACAGGGCCAACTATGGCTACACCTTC. Translating gives CSVDRANYGYTF. The V and J genes are TRBV29-1 and TRBJ1-2; D is possibly TRBD1 (5 bases). Germline CDR1 reads SQVTM; CDR2 reads ANQGSEA. This CDR3 is built from 12 residues. V was trimmed by 3 bases and J by 2 bases, leaving 7 bases between them.

There are a few counts of this clone. The J gene is TRBJ1-6, the V gene TRBV4-1; 9 positions agree with TRBD1. CDR3 length: 13 residues. Unmatched junction bases numbered 5, after V lost 11 bases and J lost 6 bases. Germline CDR1 and CDR2: MGHRA and YSYEKL. The CDR3 region is CARKGQGNSPLHF. Written as DNA, the CDR3 is TGCGCCCGAAAGGGACAGGGTAATTCACCCCTCCACTTT.

The genes are TRBV4-1 and TRBJ1-2; D might be TRBD1 (6 bases). CDR1 MGHRA and CDR2 YSYEKL come from the germline V gene. CDR3 length equals 15 residues. V was cut by 0 bases and J by 7 bases, with 15 bases left in between. CDR3: CASSQDRAGAGGYTF. CDR3 sequence (DNA): TGCGCCAGCAGCCAAGATAGGGCAGGGGCTGGTGGCTACACCTTC.